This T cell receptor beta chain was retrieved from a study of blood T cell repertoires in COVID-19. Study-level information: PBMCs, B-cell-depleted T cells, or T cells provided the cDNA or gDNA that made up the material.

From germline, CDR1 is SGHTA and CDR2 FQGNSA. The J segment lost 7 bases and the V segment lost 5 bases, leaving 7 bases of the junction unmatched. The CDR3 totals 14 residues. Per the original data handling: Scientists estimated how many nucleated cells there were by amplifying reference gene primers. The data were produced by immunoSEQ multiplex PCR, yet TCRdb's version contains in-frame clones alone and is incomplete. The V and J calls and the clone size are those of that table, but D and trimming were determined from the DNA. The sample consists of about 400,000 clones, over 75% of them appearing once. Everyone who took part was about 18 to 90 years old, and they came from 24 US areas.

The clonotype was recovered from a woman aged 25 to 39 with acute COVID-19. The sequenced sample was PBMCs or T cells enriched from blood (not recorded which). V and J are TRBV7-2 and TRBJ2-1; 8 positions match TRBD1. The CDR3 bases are TGTGCCAGCAGCCCTCGGACAGGGAGAAATGAGCAGTTCTTC. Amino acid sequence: CASSPRTGRNEQFF.